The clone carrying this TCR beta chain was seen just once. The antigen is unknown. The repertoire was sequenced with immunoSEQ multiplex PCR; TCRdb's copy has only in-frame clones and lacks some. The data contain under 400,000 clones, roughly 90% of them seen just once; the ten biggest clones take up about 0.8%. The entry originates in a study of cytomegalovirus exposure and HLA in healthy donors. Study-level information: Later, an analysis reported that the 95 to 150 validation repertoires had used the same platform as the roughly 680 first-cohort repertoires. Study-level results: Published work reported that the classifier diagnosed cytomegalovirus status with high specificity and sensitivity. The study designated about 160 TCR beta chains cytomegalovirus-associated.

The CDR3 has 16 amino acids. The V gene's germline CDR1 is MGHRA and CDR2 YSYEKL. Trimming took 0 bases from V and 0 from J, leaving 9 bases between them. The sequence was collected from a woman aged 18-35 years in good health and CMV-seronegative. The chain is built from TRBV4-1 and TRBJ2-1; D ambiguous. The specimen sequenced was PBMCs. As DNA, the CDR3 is TGCGCCAGCAGCCAAGATCTCATGAGCTCCTACAATGAGCAGTTCTTC. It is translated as CASSQDLMSSYNEQFF.